A single sample gave rise to the 30 T cell receptor beta chains below, sequenced in a study of T-cell reconstitution after alpha-beta-depleted transplantation in children. Unique molecular identifiers featured in how the TCRbeta library was prepared. Each CDR3 protein gets one entry after TCRdb re-called the PCR reads with MiXCR. The table includes tens of thousands of distinct CDR3 sequences, roughly 4.9% detected once. Sequences were derived from PBMCs, mostly from graft donor cells, sampled 180 days after TCRalphabeta/CD19-depleted stem cell transplant. The receptor source for this set is a boy younger than two who had a stem cell transplant for acute myeloid leukemia, so the T cells may come from the graft donor.

This clonotype was recorded many times. The gene calls are TRBV6-2 or TRBV6-3 and TRBJ1-5; unclear D gene. Germline CDR1 is MNHEY and CDR2 is SVGEGT. The CDR3 runs 15 residues. Deletions cut 4 bases from V and 1 base from J, with 11 bases between. Here the CDR3 reads CASSWAGMSNQPQHF. The CDR3 DNA sequence: TGTGCCAGCAGTTGGGCGGGGATGAGCAATCAGCCCCAGCATTTT.

This clonotype showed up many times. The rearrangement links TRBV9 to TRBJ1-3; 8 nucleotides line up with TRBD1. Germline lookup yields CDR1 SGDLS and CDR2 YYNGEE. The CDR3 consists of 18 residues. The V and J ends lost 3 bases and 0 bases, in that order; junction bases with no gene match: 11. CDR3 in DNA: TGTGCCAGCAGCGGAGGGACAGGAGCTTCTTTCTCTGGAAACACCATATATTTT. This gives the protein CASSGGTGASFSGNTIYF.

The chain has TRBV7-2 and TRBJ2-1, with TRBD2 identical over 7 bases. Losses at the gene ends were 7 bases for V and 9 bases for J; bases not matched to a gene: 12. This CDR3 comprises 14 residues. Germline V gene lookup returns CDR1 SGHTA and CDR2 FQGNSA. The CDR3 loop reads CASNTPGGRAEQFF. DNA for the CDR3: TGTGCCAGCAATACTCCCGGGGGGAGGGCTGAGCAGTTCTTC.

This clonotype was seen at least ten times. This rearrangement joins TRBV12-3 or TRBV12-4 to TRBJ2-7, with a possible D match to TRBD1 (5 bases). V gave up 7 bases and J gave up 2 bases, with 6 bases separating them. This CDR3 spans 11 amino acids. In DNA form, the CDR3 reads TGTGCCAGCAAGGACACCTACGAGCAGTACTTC. It codes for CASKDTYEQYF.

This rearrangement joins TRBV11-3 to TRBJ1-1, with 7 bases identical to TRBD1. Germline V CDR1 and CDR2: SGHNT, YENEEA. The length of the CDR3 is 15 residues. V trimming: 5 bases; J trimming: 5 bases; junction bases outside the gene matches: 11. CDR3 protein: CASSPRTGARTEAFF. CDR3 sequence (DNA): TGTGCCAGCAGCCCGCGTACAGGGGCGAGAACTGAAGCTTTCTTT.

This clonotype came up many times. J is TRBJ2-2 and V is TRBV5-4; D is ambiguous. Germline assignment: CDR1 SGHNT and CDR2 YYREEE (reference sequence). The CDR3 spans 13 residues. V shed 4 bases and J shed 4 bases, with 8 bases lying between them. This chain's CDR3 is CASSRAGTGELFF. Here the CDR3 DNA reads TGTGCCAGCAGCAGAGCAGGCACCGGGGAGCTGTTTTTT.

This clonotype was seen repeatedly, ten times or more. This sequence joins TRBV19 and TRBJ2-5; D possibly corresponds to TRBD2 (5 bases). The V gene lost 1 base and the J gene lost 7 bases, with 10 bases spanning the gap. Germline CDR1 and CDR2: LNHDA and SQIVND (reference sequence). This CDR3 is 13 amino acids long. The CDR3 loop reads CASSIAAEGTQYF. The CDR3 DNA sequence: TGTGCCAGTAGTATAGCGGCCGAGGGGACCCAGTACTTC.

This clonotype was counted ten times or more. This sequence joins TRBV10-3 and TRBJ1-1; TRBD1 matches 9 bases. Trimming cost V 8 bases and J 6 bases; bases outside gene matches: 13. The CDR3 runs 15 residues. Germline V lookup: CDR1 ENHRY, CDR2 SYGVKD. CDR3 sequence (DNA): TGTGCCATCGGGGGGCCGGGACAGGGAAGTTCTGAAGCTTTCTTT. As protein: CAIGGPGQGSSEAFF.

This clonotype came up many times. This chain connects TRBV20-1 to TRBJ1-5; D perhaps matches TRBD1 (5 bases). The germline V gene encodes CDR1 DFQATT and CDR2 SNEGSKA (reference sequence). Between the trimmed V and J ends, which lost 3 bases and 0 bases, there was a span of 9 bases. The CDR3 covers 14 residues. CDR3 sequence reads: CSARGVYSNQPQHF. As DNA, the CDR3 is TGCAGTGCTAGGGGGGTATATAGCAATCAGCCCCAGCATTTT.

This clonotype showed up many times. The rearrangement uses TRBV6-5 and TRBJ1-6, with D unclear. Between the trimmed V and J ends, which lost 0 bases and 10 bases, there was a span of 19 bases. The CDR3 has 17 amino acids. Germline CDR1 reads MNHEY; CDR2 reads SVGAGI. CDR3 protein: CASSYSSPRMSPSPLHF. CDR3 in DNA: TGTGCCAGCAGTTACTCGAGTCCCCGGATGAGCCCGTCACCCCTCCACTTT.

This clonotype was detected ten times or more. The chain employs TRBV12-3 or TRBV12-4 and TRBJ2-5, with 7 bases lining up with TRBD1. Trimming removed 8 bases from V and 5 bases from J; junction bases left unmatched: 14. The CDR3 has 15 residues. The CDR3 coding sequence is TGTGCCAGCGGACCAACCCTAGGGGGCTGGGAGACCCAGTACTTC. Amino acids: CASGPTLGGWETQYF.

This clonotype was seen at least ten times. The chain is built from TRBV5-6 and TRBJ2-5, with 9 bases matching TRBD2. The CDR3 has 18 amino acids. The germline V gene has CDR1 SGHDT and CDR2 YYEEEE. V lost 1 base and J lost 2; bases outside the gene matches: 12. The CDR3 region is CASSLWAVGLAGQETQYF. The DNA for the CDR3 is TGTGCCAGCAGCTTGTGGGCGGTTGGGCTAGCGGGGCAAGAGACCCAGTACTTC.

This clonotype turned up a few times. The chain combines TRBV4-1 with TRBJ2-1, with 10 bases lining up with TRBD2. The CDR3 totals 20 residues. J gave up 0 bases and V 5 bases, and 16 bases lay outside the gene matches. CDR1 and CDR2 from the germline V gene are MGHRA and YSYEKL. CDR3 coding DNA: TGCGCCAGCAGCGGGCACGGACGCCTAGCGGGGGTAAGCTCCTACAATGAGCAGTTCTTC. It is translated as CASSGHGRLAGVSSYNEQFF.

This clonotype was recorded many times. V is TRBV5-1 and J is TRBJ2-5; D is possibly TRBD2 (6 bases). Germline assignment: CDR1 SGHRS and CDR2 YFSETQ. This CDR3 spans 14 amino acids. Trimming cost V 0 bases and J 5 bases, with 11 bases left between them. Here the CDR3 DNA reads TGCGCCAGCAGCTTGGTTGCAGGGAGGGAGACCCAGTACTTC. Protein: CASSLVAGRETQYF. The full variable domain, rest sourced from reference TRBV5-1 and TRBJ2-5, is KAGVTQTPRYLIKTRGQQVTLSCSPISGHRSVSWYQQTPGQGLQFLFEYFSETQRNKGNFPGRFSGRQFSNSRSEMNVSTLELGDSALYLCASSLVAGRETQYFGPGTRLLVL.

In this sample, this clonotype turned up many times. The rearrangement links TRBV12-3 or TRBV12-4 to TRBJ1-1, with 7 positions matching TRBD1. The CDR3 covers 12 residues. The V gene end was trimmed by 7 bases and the J gene end by 5 bases; junction bases not matched to a gene: 4. CDR3 amino acids: CASTRGGTEAFF. As DNA, the CDR3 is TGTGCCAGCACCAGGGGGGGAACTGAAGCTTTCTTT.

Relative to its sample, this clonotype is medium-sized (0.01 to 0.1%). V is TRBV7-2 and J is TRBJ2-7; 7 bases agree with TRBD1. CDR3 size: 14 residues. V lost 2 bases and J lost 3; bases outside the gene matches: 4. Germline values: CDR1 SGHTA, CDR2 FQGNSA. The CDR3 DNA is TGTGCCAGCAGCTTATGGCAGGGGGACTACGAGCAGTACTTC. Protein: CASSLWQGDYEQYF.

This clonotype was seen ten or more times. V gene TRBV12-3 or TRBV12-4 combines with J gene TRBJ1-5, with D perhaps TRBD1 (5 bases). The CDR3 is made up of 15 amino acids. V was cut by 1 base and J by 0 bases, with 7 bases left in between. This CDR3 reads CASSLVGGSNQPQHF. The CDR3 DNA sequence: TGTGCCAGCAGTTTAGTGGGGGGTAGCAATCAGCCCCAGCATTTT.

This clonotype was detected ten times or more. The chain combines TRBV11-2 with TRBJ2-2; D unclear. Germline CDR1 SGHAT, CDR2 FQNNGV. This CDR3 spans 13 amino acids. V was clipped by 5 bases and J by 3 bases, with 7 bases between them. The CDR3 here is CASSATYTGELFF. The CDR3 DNA follows: TGTGCCAGCAGCGCGACATACACCGGGGAGCTGTTTTTT.

This clonotype was found many times. The CDR3 sequence: CASSPPRIADRAGANVLTF. DNA for the CDR3: TGTGCCAGCAGTCCGCCACGTATCGCGGACAGGGCTGGGGCCAACGTCCTGACTTTC. The gene calls are TRBV27 and TRBJ2-6; TRBD1 matches 8 bases. Germline V lookup: CDR1 MNHEY, CDR2 SMNVEV (reference sequence). This CDR3 has 19 residues. V was pared by 5 bases and J by 2 bases, with 14 bases of the junction left unmatched.

This clonotype has ten or more counts. V gene TRBV20-1 combines with J gene TRBJ2-7; D is unresolved. The CDR3 sequence is 13 residues long. The germline CDR1 and CDR2 sequences are DFQATT and SNEGSKA (reference sequence). Trimming removed 1 base from V and 4 bases from J, with 11 bases in between. The chain's CDR3 is CSARAWERYEQYF. Written as DNA, the CDR3 is TGCAGTGCTAGAGCCTGGGAAAGGTACGAGCAGTACTTC.

This clonotype appeared many times. The gene calls are TRBV7-2 and TRBJ2-7, with D hard to call. Germline V lookup: CDR1 SGHTA, CDR2 FQGNSA. The V and J ends lost 5 bases and 4 bases respectively, with 9 bases between them. The CDR3 has 12 amino acids. CDR3 region: CASSQTIYEQYF. The CDR3 DNA sequence: TGTGCCAGCAGCCAGACCATATACGAGCAGTACTTC.

This clonotype was observed many times. The chain uses TRBV29-1 and TRBJ2-7; TRBD2 agrees at 9 bases. Trimming removed 5 bases from V and 7 bases from J; junction bases left unmatched: 18. The CDR3 consists of 16 residues. The germline gives CDR1 SQVTM, CDR2 ANQGSEA. CDR3 DNA sequence: TGCAGCGTTCTCGCGGGGGGGCCCCTCACTACGCGGGAGCAGTACTTC. Protein product: CSVLAGGPLTTREQYF.

Many counts were recorded for this clonotype. The chain employs TRBV5-6 and TRBJ2-1; no clear D. CDR3 length equals 14 residues. Germline V gene data show CDR1 as SGHDT and CDR2 as YYEEEE. V dropped 7 bases and J dropped 9 bases, with 20 bases sitting between them. CDR3 protein: CASQTPGLHGEQFF. The CDR3 DNA follows: TGTGCCAGCCAAACCCCCGGCCTCCATGGTGAGCAGTTCTTC.

This clonotype was recorded at least ten times. This chain links TRBV20-1 with TRBJ1-2; TRBD1 matches 11 bases. The CDR3 loop spans 14 amino acids. CDR1 and CDR2 (germline): DFQATT, SNEGSKA (reference sequence). V was clipped by 6 bases and J by 8 bases; unmatched bases: 11. The chain's CDR3 is CSAGAGDRGIGYTF. The CDR3 DNA sequence: TGCAGTGCAGGGGCCGGGGACAGGGGGATAGGCTACACCTTC.

In its sample, this clonotype was seen many times. The CDR3 loop is CSAKVAGAADTQYF. DNA for the CDR3: TGCAGTGCTAAGGTGGCAGGGGCTGCAGATACGCAGTATTTT. The chain recombines TRBV20-1 with TRBJ2-3; D possibly corresponds to TRBD1 (6 bases). Germline CDR1 is DFQATT and CDR2 is SNEGSKA (reference sequence). Trimming took off 4 bases at V and 4 bases at J, with 15 bases between the two ends. The CDR3 extends over 14 amino acids.

This clonotype was recorded many times. This chain uses TRBV20-1 with TRBJ2-4; 13 bases align to TRBD2. The CDR3 is made up of 15 amino acids. Germline V gene sequence: CDR1 DFQATT, CDR2 SNEGSKA (reference sequence). Trimming removed 6 bases from V and 2 bases from J; junction bases left unmatched: 4. CDR3 bases: TGCAGTGCCGCACTAGCGGGGGGGCCCAAAAACATTCAGTACTTC. Translation gives CSAALAGGPKNIQYF.

In its sample, this clonotype was seen many times. J is TRBJ1-2 and V is TRBV7-2; D might be TRBD1 (6 bases). The CDR3 contains 11 residues. The ends were cut back, 11 bases at V and 6 bases at J, with 13 bases in the middle. Germline V gene sequence: CDR1 SGHTA, CDR2 FQGNSA. In nucleotides, the CDR3 is TGTGCCCTGCGTACAGGGAATGGCTACACCTTC. Amino acid sequence: CALRTGNGYTF.

This clonotype was counted many times. V is TRBV20-1 and J is TRBJ2-5, with no clear D. The V end was cut by 5 bases, the J end by 3 bases, with 7 bases between. There are 11 residues in the CDR3. From germline, CDR1 is DFQATT and CDR2 SNEGSKA (reference sequence). CDR3 coding DNA: TGCAGTGCTCAAAAGGAAGAGACCCAGTACTTC. This translates into CSAQKEETQYF.

This clonotype was seen at least ten times. The chain couples TRBV3-1 to TRBJ2-7; TRBD1 is a possible D gene (6 bases). CDR3 length equals 13 residues. V was cut by 6 bases and J by 0 bases, with 9 bases left in between. Germline V lookup: CDR1 LGHDT, CDR2 YNNKEL (reference sequence). The CDR3 here is CASSRQVSYEQYF. CDR3 coding DNA: TGTGCCAGCAGTCGACAGGTCTCCTACGAGCAGTACTTC.

This clonotype was found many times. This chain joins TRBV20-1 and TRBJ1-2; D uncertain. V was pared by 1 base and J by 5 bases, with 5 bases between. From germline, CDR1 is DFQATT and CDR2 SNEGSKA (reference sequence). This CDR3 has 11 residues. The DNA of the CDR3 is TGCAGTGCTAGAGTCTTTTATGGCTACACCTTC. Encoded protein: CSARVFYGYTF.